This TCR beta chain was obtained from a study of shared clonotypes between healthy human individuals (dated by TCRdb to about 2020). Study-level background: A few men and two women, aged 18 to 49 years, made up the cohort. For each donor, CD4 naive and CD4 memory were each given three plates, CD8 naive was given two plates, and CD8 memory was given one plate. To increase sequencing depth and limit assay-specific biases, different laboratories used diverse techniques to prepare libraries and sequence TCR repertoires. Per donor, leukapheresis produced somewhere between about 0.94 and 8.9 billion PBMCs. The study deeply sequenced blood TCR repertoires of about 5 healthy adults to estimate repertoire size and the extent of clonotype sharing between individuals.

General conclusions and limits of the study: When several donors were compared, the shared fraction of clonotypes was roughly 5% for naive CD4, 3% to 4% for naive CD8, roughly 2.5% for memory CD4, and 0.4% for memory CD8. Even with the large sequencing depth, rarefaction of the sorted-subset datasets indicated that sequencing was incomplete. Sampling was limited to blood, and TCR repertoires in tissue likely differ from TCR repertoires in blood. Based on pairwise subsampling, the degree of clonotype sharing among donors was expected to be affected by sequencing depth. The small number of donors limited the genetic and exposure-history diversity represented. Compared with non-shared clonotypes, clonotypes shared by all four sorted-subset donors had higher generation probabilities. Naive subsets generally had larger estimated clonotype richness than memory subsets did.

Comments on this clone: Its specific antigen is unknown. No much larger clone exists at a distance of one base, and base qualities are not known.

V was cut back by 0 bases and J by 10 bases, leaving a gap of 14 bases between them. The germline V gene sets CDR1 to SGDLS and CDR2 to YYNGEE. Reading from cysteine to phenylalanine, the CDR3 counts 14 amino acids. The sequence is cut down to CDR3 DNA, 42 bases in frame from base 1. Healthy HIV-negative adults with no recently reported acute infections or vaccinations were included as donors. All donors were Caucasian adults living in Nashville, Tennessee, USA. CD4+ T cells were enriched through magnetic negative selection, after which naive cells were positively selected on CD45RA and the remaining negative fraction served as the memory subset. After blood collection by leukapheresis, PBMCs were isolated using Ficoll-Histopaque density gradient centrifugation and then cryopreserved in the vapor phase of liquid nitrogen. Analytical flow cytometry was used to check the purity and quantity of each magnetically sorted T cell population. Genomic DNA was isolated from each sorted fraction and quantified by UV absorbance on a Nanodrop 2000c.

Using the deep immunoSEQ assay, TCR CDR3 regions were amplified from genomic DNA by multiplex PCR. For each cell subset, the extracted genomic DNA was distributed evenly across all wells of several immunoSEQ 96-well plates, and each plate served as one replicate. For sorted subsets, each replicate PCR was loaded with about 0.2 ug genomic DNA, equivalent to roughly 30,000 T cell genomes. Purified libraries were quantified with a Qubit 3.0 fluorometer, sized on a Bioanalyzer 2100, and re-quantified with the KAPA Library Quantification kit. Every immunoSEQ 96-well plate was sequenced on a dedicated single-read 150-cycle Illumina NextSeq 550 flow cell. The authors' pipeline ran thus. The immunoSEQ output contained only junctional sequences without quality scores, so filtering could not match that applied to full-length reads. To assign V/J genes and CDR3, sequences were annotated against IMGT germline references using PyIR, a Python wrapper for IgBLAST v1.9. Reads with weak V/J assignments (E-value above 1e-6), missing CDR3, stop codons, out-of-frame junctions, or ambiguous translated residues were removed. V3J clonotypes were defined by identical inferred V gene, J gene, and CDR3 amino acid sequence. Percentage overlap between repertoires was calculated by dividing the number of shared unique clonotypes by the size of the smaller repertoire. Three approaches were used to assess repertoire richness: RTK rarefaction, the Chao1 estimator, and Recon v2.1 estimates of unobserved clonotypes. OLGA was used to compute generation probabilities for all TCRbeta clonotypes that the gDNA method yielded from a handful of donors. TCRdb stores this immuneACCESS table with in-frame sequences only. Part of the clones is absent; in the studies checked, under half of the shortfall reflects unresolved V genes, and no reason is known for the rest. V and J calls and clone size follow that table, whereas D and trimming were derived from the DNA. This sample comprises some 2.3 million clones, more than 80% of them detected only once. The biggest ten clones account for roughly 0.36% of the sample.

The sequence is built from TRBV9 and TRBJ2-1; TRBD2 is perhaps the D gene, given 5 matching bases. Material for sequencing was naive CD4+ T cells from PBMCs. The sample's cell subset or site label is to be understood as: CD45RA+ positively selected. The TCR was taken from a man between 18 and 29 years old in good health. Some clones in this sample may be carry-over from other donors' samples. The DNA reads TGTGCCAGCAGCGTAGTAGGAGGCATAGCGGAGCAGTTCTTC. This gives the protein CASSVVGGIAEQFF.